The following is a T cell receptor beta chain sequence with its context. The antigen is not known. It was via CD45RO/CCR7/CD25/CD127/CD95/CD27 that CD4+ naive, central memory, regulatory and stem cell-like memory cells were sorted. CDR3 size: 12 residues. The V and J ends lost 7 bases and 6 bases respectively, with 16 bases between them. The V gene's germline CDR1 is GTSNPN and CDR2 SVGIG (reference sequence). As every portion of the isolated RNA was reverse transcribed, the sequencing read expressed TCRB transcripts. Regulatory, naive and central memory T cell samples averaged about 3.57 million reads. The method was immunoSEQ multiplex PCR; TCRdb's version includes in-frame clones alone and lacks a portion of them. There are some 9,800 clones in the sample; around 78% occur only once, and approximately 1.5% lies in the top ten. This record belongs to a study of beta chain features in type 1 diabetes.

Overall study results and limits: Still unanswered here is whether HLA type influences TCRB rearrangement. Cells that show high TCR expression could be over-represented by cDNA sequencing.

The chain couples TRBV30 to TRBJ2-7, with a weak D call TRBD1 (5 bases). Sequencing was done on a sample of Tregs from blood. The TCR comes from a woman aged 18-30 years in good health. This CDR3 reads CAFGRESGEQYF. Here the CDR3 DNA reads TGTGCCTTTGGCAGGGAATCAGGCGAGCAGTACTTC.